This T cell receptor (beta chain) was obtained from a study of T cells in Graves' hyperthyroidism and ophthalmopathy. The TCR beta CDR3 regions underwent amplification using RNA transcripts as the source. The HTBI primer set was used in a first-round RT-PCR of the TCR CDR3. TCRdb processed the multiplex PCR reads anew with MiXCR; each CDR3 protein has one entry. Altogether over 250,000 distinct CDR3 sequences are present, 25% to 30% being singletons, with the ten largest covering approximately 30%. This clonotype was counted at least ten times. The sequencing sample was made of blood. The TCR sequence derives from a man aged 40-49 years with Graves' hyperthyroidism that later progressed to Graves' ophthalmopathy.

CDR3 DNA: TGTGCCAGCAGTACCGACGCGTTGGCGCCCTACGAGCAGTACTTC. Protein product: CASSTDALAPYEQYF. The J gene is TRBJ2-7, the V gene TRBV6-5; D is undetermined. V dropped 5 bases and J dropped 2 bases, with 16 bases sitting between them. The CDR3 contains 15 residues. Looked up from germline, CDR1 is MNHEY and CDR2 is SVGAGI.